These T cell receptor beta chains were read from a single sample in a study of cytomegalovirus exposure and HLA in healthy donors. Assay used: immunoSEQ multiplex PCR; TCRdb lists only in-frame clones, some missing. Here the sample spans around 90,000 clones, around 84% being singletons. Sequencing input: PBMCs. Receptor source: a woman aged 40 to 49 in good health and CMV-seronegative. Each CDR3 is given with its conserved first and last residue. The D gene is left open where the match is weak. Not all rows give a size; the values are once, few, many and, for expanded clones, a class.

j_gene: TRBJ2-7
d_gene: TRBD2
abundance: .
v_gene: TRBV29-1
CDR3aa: CSVISHTLVAGGYEQYF
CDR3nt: TGCAGCGTCATTTCTCACACTCTAGTAGCGGGAGGCTACGAGCAGTACTTC

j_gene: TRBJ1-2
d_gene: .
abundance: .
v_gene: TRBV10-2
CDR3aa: CAGQLGGGYTF
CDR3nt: TGCGCCGGCCAGCTGGGGGGTGGCTACACCTTC

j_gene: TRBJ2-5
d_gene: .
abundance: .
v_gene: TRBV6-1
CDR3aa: CASGKRAGSEETQYF
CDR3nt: TGTGCCAGCGGTAAACGGGCGGGGTCCGAAGAGACCCAGTACTTC

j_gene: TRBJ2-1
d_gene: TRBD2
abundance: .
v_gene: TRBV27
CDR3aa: CASSLSLAFSYNEQFF
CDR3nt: TGTGCCAGCAGTTTATCACTAGCGTTCTCCTACAATGAGCAGTTCTTC

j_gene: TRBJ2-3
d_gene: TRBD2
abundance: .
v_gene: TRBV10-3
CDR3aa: CAISEFGTSGKSTDTQYF
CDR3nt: TGTGCCATCAGTGAGTTCGGGACTAGCGGGAAGAGCACAGATACGCAGTATTTT

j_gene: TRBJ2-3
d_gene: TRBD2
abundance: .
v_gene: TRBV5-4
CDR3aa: CASRIDRGADTQYF
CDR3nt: TGTGCCAGCAGAATAGACCGGGGGGCAGATACGCAGTATTTT

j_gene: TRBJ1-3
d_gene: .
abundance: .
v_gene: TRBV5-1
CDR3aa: CASSLAGTGNTIYF
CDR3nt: TGCGCCAGCAGCTTGGCGGGAACTGGAAACACCATATATTTT

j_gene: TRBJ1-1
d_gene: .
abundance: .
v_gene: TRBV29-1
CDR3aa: CSVDYATEAFF
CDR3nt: TGCAGCGTTGACTATGCCACTGAAGCTTTCTTT

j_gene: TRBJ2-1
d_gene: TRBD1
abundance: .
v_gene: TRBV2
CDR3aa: CASSVTTGDGEQFF
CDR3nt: TGTGCCAGCAGTGTGACTACAGGGGACGGTGAGCAGTTCTTC

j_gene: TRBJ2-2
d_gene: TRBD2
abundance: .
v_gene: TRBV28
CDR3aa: CASSPGGGTGELFF
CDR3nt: TGTGCCAGCAGCCCCGGGGGGGGGACCGGGGAGCTGTTTTTT

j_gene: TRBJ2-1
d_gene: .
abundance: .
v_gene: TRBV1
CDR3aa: CTSSQERDSLMLAYNEQFF
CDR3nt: TGCACCAGCAGCCAAGAAAGGGACAGCCTTATGTTAGCCTACAATGAGCAGTTCTTC

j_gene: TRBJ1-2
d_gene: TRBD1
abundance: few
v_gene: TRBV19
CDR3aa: CASSIGDSVYGYTF
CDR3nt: TGTGCCAGTAGTATAGGGGACAGCGTCTATGGCTACACCTTC